Each of the 2 T cell receptor beta chains below was sequenced from the same sample in a study of blood T cell repertoires in COVID-19. The table came from immunoSEQ multiplex PCR; TCRdb's copy has only in-frame clones and leaves some out. The profile shows 20,000 or so clones, roughly nine tenths of them singletons. Sequencing was done on a sample of peripheral blood. These receptors were taken from a human donor in a cohort sampled during active COVID-19.

The V and J genes are TRBV9 and TRBJ2-2; the D gene is possibly TRBD1 (6 bases). The V end lost 0 bases, the J end lost 3 bases, and 9 bases lay between the germline ends. The CDR3 is 15 residues long. Germline V gene lookup returns CDR1 SGDLS and CDR2 YYNGEE. CDR3 DNA sequence: TGTGCCAGCAGCGTAGACCAGGGGTACACCGGGGAGCTGTTTTTT. This codes for CASSVDQGYTGELFF.

This chain links TRBV5-1 with TRBJ2-1, with 7 nucleotides matching TRBD2. V lost 0 bases and J lost 4; bases outside the gene matches: 7. The germline V gene encodes CDR1 SGHRS and CDR2 YFSETQ. This CDR3 has 16 residues. DNA for the CDR3: TGCGCCAGCAGCTTGGCCCCTAGCGGAGGGTACAATGAGCAGTTCTTC. It is translated as CASSLAPSGGYNEQFF. Full variable domain (missing parts from reference TRBV5-1 and TRBJ2-1): KAGVTQTPRYLIKTRGQQVTLSCSPISGHRSVSWYQQTPGQGLQFLFEYFSETQRNKGNFPGRFSGRQFSNSRSEMNVSTLELGDSALYLCASSLAPSGGYNEQFFGPGTRLTVL.